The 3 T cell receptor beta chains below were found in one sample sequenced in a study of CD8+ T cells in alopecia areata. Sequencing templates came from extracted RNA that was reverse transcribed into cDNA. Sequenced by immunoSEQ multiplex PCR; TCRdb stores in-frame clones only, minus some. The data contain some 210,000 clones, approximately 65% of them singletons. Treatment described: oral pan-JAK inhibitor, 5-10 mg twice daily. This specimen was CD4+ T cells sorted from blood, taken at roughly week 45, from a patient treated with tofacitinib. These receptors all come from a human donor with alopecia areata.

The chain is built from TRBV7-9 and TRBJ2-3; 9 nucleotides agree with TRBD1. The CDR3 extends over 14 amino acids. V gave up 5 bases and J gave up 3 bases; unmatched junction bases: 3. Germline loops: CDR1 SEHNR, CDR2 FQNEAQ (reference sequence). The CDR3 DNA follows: TGTGCCAGCAGCCTGGGACAGGGAACAGATACGCAGTATTTT. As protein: CASSLGQGTDTQYF.

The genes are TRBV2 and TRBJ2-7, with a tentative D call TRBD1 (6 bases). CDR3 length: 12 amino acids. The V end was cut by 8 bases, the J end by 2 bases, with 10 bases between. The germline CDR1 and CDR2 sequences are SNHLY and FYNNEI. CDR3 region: CASRTATYEQYF. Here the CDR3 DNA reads TGTGCCAGCCGGACAGCCACCTACGAGCAGTACTTC.

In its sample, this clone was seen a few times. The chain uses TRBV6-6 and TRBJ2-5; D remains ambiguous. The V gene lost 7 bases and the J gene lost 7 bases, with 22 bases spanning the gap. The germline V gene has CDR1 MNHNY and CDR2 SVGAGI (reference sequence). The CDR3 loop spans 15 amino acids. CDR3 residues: CASIHQDQRSGTQYF. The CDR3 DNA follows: TGTGCCAGCATCCACCAGGACCAAAGATCCGGGACCCAGTACTTC.